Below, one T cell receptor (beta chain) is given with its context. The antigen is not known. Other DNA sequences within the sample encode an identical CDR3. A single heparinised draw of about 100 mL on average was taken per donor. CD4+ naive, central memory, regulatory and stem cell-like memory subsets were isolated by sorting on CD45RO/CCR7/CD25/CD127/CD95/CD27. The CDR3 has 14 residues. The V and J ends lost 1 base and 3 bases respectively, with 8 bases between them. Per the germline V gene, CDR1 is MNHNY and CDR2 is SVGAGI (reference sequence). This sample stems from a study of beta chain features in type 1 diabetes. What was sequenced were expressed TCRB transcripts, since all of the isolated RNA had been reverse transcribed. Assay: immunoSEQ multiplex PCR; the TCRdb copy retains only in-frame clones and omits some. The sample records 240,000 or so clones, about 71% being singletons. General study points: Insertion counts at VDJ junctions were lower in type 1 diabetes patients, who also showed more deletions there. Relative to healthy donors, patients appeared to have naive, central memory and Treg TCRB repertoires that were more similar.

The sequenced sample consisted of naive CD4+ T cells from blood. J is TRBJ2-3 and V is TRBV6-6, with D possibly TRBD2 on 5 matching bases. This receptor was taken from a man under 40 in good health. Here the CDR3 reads CASSYFEGTDTQYF. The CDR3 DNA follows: TGTGCCAGCAGTTACTTTGAGGGTACAGATACGCAGTATTTT.